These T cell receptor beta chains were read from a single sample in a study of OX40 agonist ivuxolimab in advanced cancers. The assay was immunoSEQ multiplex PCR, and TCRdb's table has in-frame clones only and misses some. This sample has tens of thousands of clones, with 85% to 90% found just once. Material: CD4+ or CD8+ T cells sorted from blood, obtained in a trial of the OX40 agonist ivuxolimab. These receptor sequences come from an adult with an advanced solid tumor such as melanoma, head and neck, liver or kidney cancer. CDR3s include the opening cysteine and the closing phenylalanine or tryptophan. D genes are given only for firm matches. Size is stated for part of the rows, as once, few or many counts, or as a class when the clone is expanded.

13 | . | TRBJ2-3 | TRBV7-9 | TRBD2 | CADRSGGTDTQYF | TGTGCCGATAGGAGCGGGGGCACAGATACGCAGTATTTT
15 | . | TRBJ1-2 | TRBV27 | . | CASSFSSGGLLGYTF | TGTGCCAGCAGTTTCTCGTCGGGCGGCCTGTTAGGCTACACCTTC
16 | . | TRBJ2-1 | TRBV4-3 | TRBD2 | CASSQGTSGTYNEQFF | TGCGCCAGCAGCCAAGGGACTAGCGGGACCTACAATGAGCAGTTCTTC
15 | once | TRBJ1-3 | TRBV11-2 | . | CASSLDRSSGNTIYF | TGTGCCAGCAGCTTAGATCGTAGCTCTGGAAACACCATATATTTT
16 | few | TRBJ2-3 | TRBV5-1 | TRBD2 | CASSLAGAGGTDTQYF | TGCGCCAGCAGCTTGGCGGGAGCGGGAGGTACAGATACGCAGTATTTT
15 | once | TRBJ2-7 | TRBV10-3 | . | CAISDAFERSYEQYF | TGTGCCATCAGTGACGCGTTCGAAAGATCCTACGAGCAGTACTTC
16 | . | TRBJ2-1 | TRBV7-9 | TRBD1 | CASSSRQGYSYNEQFF | TGTGCCAGCAGCTCCCGACAGGGCTACTCCTACAATGAGCAGTTCTTC
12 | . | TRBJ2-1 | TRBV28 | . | CASSLLGTEQFF | TGTGCCAGCAGTTTATTGGGGACTGAGCAGTTCTTC
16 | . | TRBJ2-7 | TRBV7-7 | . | CASSPSLGSPSYEQYF | TGTGCTAGCAGCCCGTCTCTGGGGAGTCCTTCCTACGAGCAGTACTTC
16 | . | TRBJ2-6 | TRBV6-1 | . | CASSEAGLAGANVLTF | TGTGCCAGCAGTGAAGCGGGGCTCGCTGGGGCCAACGTCCTGACTTTC
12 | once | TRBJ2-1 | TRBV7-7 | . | CASSFPSGEQFF | TGTGCTAGCAGCTTCCCGTCGGGTGAGCAGTTCTTC
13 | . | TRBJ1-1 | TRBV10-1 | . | CASSEDQNTEAFF | TGCGCCAGCAGTGAGGACCAGAACACTGAAGCTTTCTTT
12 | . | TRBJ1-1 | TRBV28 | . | CASSRGYTEAFF | TGTGCCAGCAGTAGGGGGTACACTGAAGCTTTCTTT
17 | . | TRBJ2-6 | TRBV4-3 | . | CASSQDRLGAGANVLTF | TGCGCCAGCAGCCAAGATAGGTTAGGGGCTGGGGCCAACGTCCTGACTTTC
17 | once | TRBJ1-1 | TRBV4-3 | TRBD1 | CASSQAGDSVMNTEAFF | TGCGCCAGCAGCCAAGCAGGGGACAGCGTAATGAACACTGAAGCTTTCTTT
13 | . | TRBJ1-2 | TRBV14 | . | CASSQQGTYGYTF | TGTGCCAGCAGCCAACAAGGGACCTATGGCTACACCTTC
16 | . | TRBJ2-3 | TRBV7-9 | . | CASSFYEGGRTDTQYF | TGTGCCAGCAGCTTTTATGAGGGGGGTCGCACAGATACGCAGTATTTT
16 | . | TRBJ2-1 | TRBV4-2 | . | CASSQVEGGEFNEQFF | TGTGCCAGCAGCCAAGTGGAGGGAGGCGAATTCAATGAGCAGTTCTTC
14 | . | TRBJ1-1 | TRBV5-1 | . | CASSSPGGGPEAFF | TGCGCCAGCAGCTCCCCCGGGGGAGGGCCTGAAGCTTTCTTT
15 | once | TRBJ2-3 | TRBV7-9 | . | CASSPSADSTDTQYF | TGTGCCAGCAGCCCAAGCGCAGACAGCACAGATACGCAGTATTTT